The 25 T cell receptor beta chains given below trace back to one sample, sequenced in a study of blood T cell repertoires in COVID-19. Method: immunoSEQ multiplex PCR; TCRdb's copy keeps in-frame clones and lacks some. The table lists 330,000 or so clones, about 90% of them singletons. The sequencing input was PBMCs or T cells enriched from blood (not recorded which). The receptors were gathered from a woman between 25 and 40 years old who had recovered from COVID-19.

V gene TRBV20-1 combines with J gene TRBJ1-2; 9 nucleotides match TRBD1. The V gene's germline CDR1 is DFQATT and CDR2 SNEGSKA (reference sequence). The CDR3 totals 18 residues. With 3 bases clipped from V and 0 bases from J, the junction kept 14 bases outside the gene matches. The DNA of the CDR3 is TGCAGTGCTAGTGGGGCCCAGGGACAGGGCCCAACTAACTATGGCTACACCTTC. It codes for CSASGAQGQGPTNYGYTF.

J is TRBJ1-6 and V is TRBV16; no reliable D call. Trimming shortened V by 0 bases and J by 9 bases, and 3 bases separated the two germline ends. Germline V gene lookup returns CDR1 KGHSY and CDR2 FQNENV. There are 12 residues in the CDR3. CDR3: CASSQSGSPLHF. CDR3 sequence (DNA): TGTGCCAGCAGCCAATCCGGTTCACCCCTCCACTTT.

This clone was recorded once. The rearrangement joins TRBV5-4 to TRBJ1-1, with D uncertain. Germline CDR1 reads SGHNT; CDR2 reads YYREEE (reference sequence). The germline V and J ends were trimmed by 0 bases and 7 bases, with 7 bases remaining between them. This CDR3 is built from 12 residues. The CDR3 protein is CASSLVADEAFF. The CDR3 region has the DNA TGTGCCAGCAGCTTGGTGGCGGATGAAGCTTTCTTT.

The CDR3: CASSLDSHQPQHF. The CDR3 coding sequence is TGTGCCAGCAGTTTAGACAGCCATCAGCCCCAGCATTTT. The chain uses TRBV27 and TRBJ1-5; possibly TRBD1 for D (5 bases). Trimming removed 2 bases from V and 5 bases from J, with 7 bases in between. Germline loops: CDR1 MNHEY, CDR2 SMNVEV (reference sequence). The CDR3 totals 13 residues.

The sample holds one count of this clone. V is TRBV5-4 and J is TRBJ2-7; 9 bases map to TRBD1. The germline V gene encodes CDR1 SGHNT and CDR2 YYREEE (reference sequence). Trimming cost V 4 bases and J 5 bases; bases outside gene matches: 7. This CDR3 is built from 14 residues. The CDR3 DNA reads TGTGCCAGCAGCCTAAGGGACAGGGCGGACGAGCAGTACTTC. Encoded protein: CASSLRDRADEQYF.

CDR3 residues: CASSLPDRVHDEQFF. The CDR3, as DNA: TGTGCCAGCTCACTCCCCGACAGGGTACACGACGAGCAGTTCTTC. The V call is TRBV18, the J call TRBJ2-1; 7 positions match TRBD1. This CDR3 has 15 residues. CDR1 is KGHSH, CDR2 LQKENI, per germline. V shed 4 bases and J 10 bases; nucleotides not matched to a gene: 13.

The chain couples TRBV12-3 or TRBV12-4 to TRBJ1-2; tentative D call: TRBD1 (5 bases). This CDR3 is 12 amino acids long. V was clipped by 5 bases and J by 7 bases, with 11 bases between them. The CDR3 DNA is TGTGCCAGCAGTACTCAGGGTTCTGGCTACACCTTC. Translation gives CASSTQGSGYTF.

The chain uses TRBV3-1 (or the pseudogene TRBV3-2) and TRBJ1-6; TRBD1 agrees at 8 bases. Germline CDR1 is LGHDT and CDR2 is YNNKEL (reference sequence). The trim removed 9 bases at V and 8 bases at J, leaving 12 bases unmatched. This CDR3 is built from 15 residues. The DNA for the CDR3 is TGTGCCAGTTCTCAAGTGACAGGGGTGCATTCACCCCTCCACTTT. It encodes CASSQVTGVHSPLHF.

The genes are TRBV28 and TRBJ2-1, with a weak D call TRBD2 (6 bases). Germline assignment: CDR1 MDHEN and CDR2 SYDVKM. The CDR3 totals 15 residues. V was shortened by 5 bases and J by 7 bases, with 18 bases between the two germline ends. This CDR3 reads CASSRIRAGPNEQFF. CDR3 bases: TGTGCCAGCAGTCGCATTCGGGCGGGGCCAAATGAGCAGTTCTTC.

The chain carries TRBV5-6 and TRBJ1-3, with D unclear. CDR1 is SGHDT, CDR2 YYEEEE, per germline. V lost 5 bases and J 8 bases, leaving 14 bases between the germline ends. This CDR3 has 13 residues. CDR3 sequence: CASRTNLGHTIYF. CDR3 nucleotide sequence: TGTGCCAGCAGGACAAATTTGGGCCACACCATATATTTT.

This clone was recorded once. The CDR3 region has the DNA TGTGCCAGCAGTAAGCGGGGCAGCTCCTACGAGCAGTACTTC. It specifies CASSKRGSSYEQYF. The gene calls are TRBV28 and TRBJ2-7; 7 nucleotides agree with TRBD2. The ends lost 5 bases at V and 0 bases at J; junction bases unmatched: 4. Germline lookup yields CDR1 MDHEN and CDR2 SYDVKM. CDR3 size: 14 residues.

The rearrangement links TRBV25-1 to TRBJ2-3; 11 bases agree with TRBD2. Germline trimming cut 3 bases from V and 0 bases from J; bases unmatched to any gene: 2. Germline lookup yields CDR1 MGHDK and CDR2 SYGVNS. The CDR3 spans 16 residues. The CDR3 loop reads CASSDLAGGSTDTQYF. CDR3 in DNA: TGTGCCAGCAGTGATTTAGCGGGGGGGAGCACAGATACGCAGTATTTT.

This clone was detected only a few times. The chain recombines TRBV4-2 with TRBJ1-6, with 7 nucleotides matching TRBD1. There are 14 residues in the CDR3. The ends lost 4 bases at V and 13 bases at J; junction bases unmatched: 10. Germline V CDR1 and CDR2: LGHNA, YNFKEQ. CDR3 sequence (DNA): TGTGCCAGCAGCCGGGCTAGGGCGGACAGGCCCCTCCACTTT. This sequence encodes CASSRARADRPLHF.

CDR3 sequence: CASSMDSTNSPLHF. The CDR3 bases are TGCGCCAGCAGCATGGACAGTACGAATTCACCCCTCCACTTT. The chain has TRBV5-1 and TRBJ1-6; TRBD1 might be the D (6 bases). Germline lookup yields CDR1 SGHRS and CDR2 YFSETQ. V lost 4 bases to trimming and J lost 7 bases, with 12 bases between them. The CDR3 covers 14 residues.

Turning to this clone: At the DNA level, this CDR3 is encoded by other sequences in the same sample as well. The V gene is TRBV11-3, the J gene TRBJ1-1, with no clear D. V lost 1 base and J lost 5, with 8 bases in between. CDR1 is SGHNT, CDR2 YENEEA, per germline. This CDR3 spans 13 amino acids. CDR3 loop: CASSLGGLTEAFF. The CDR3 DNA reads as TGTGCCAGCAGCTTAGGCGGGTTGACTGAAGCTTTCTTT.

The rearrangement links TRBV11-3 to TRBJ2-2; TRBD2 matches 7 bases. The V segment lost 5 bases and the J segment 6 bases; nucleotides outside the gene matches: 3. CDR3 size: 13 residues. Germline lookup yields CDR1 SGHNT and CDR2 YENEEA. CDR3 in amino acids: CASSPGLAGELFF. CDR3 DNA: TGTGCCAGCAGCCCTGGACTAGCCGGGGAGCTGTTTTTT.

The genes are TRBV12-3 or TRBV12-4 and TRBJ1-5; 7 positions match TRBD1. This CDR3 region has 13 residues. V lost 7 bases, J lost 5 bases, and 5 bases stayed unmatched. The CDR3 DNA follows: TGTGCCAGCACTCGCCAGGGGGATCAGCCCCAGCATTTT. Amino acid sequence: CASTRQGDQPQHF.

This sequence joins TRBV6-5 and TRBJ1-3; 7 bases match TRBD1. The germline gives CDR1 MNHEY, CDR2 SVGAGI. The CDR3 runs 15 residues. The J segment lost 2 bases and the V segment lost 4 bases, leaving 5 bases of the junction unmatched. CDR3 sequence: CASSFSDRAGNTIYF. The CDR3 DNA reads as TGTGCCAGCAGTTTCTCCGACAGGGCTGGAAACACCATATATTTT.

The chain uses TRBV5-1 and TRBJ2-7; TRBD1 might be the D (5 bases). The CDR3 is made up of 16 amino acids. The germline gives CDR1 SGHRS, CDR2 YFSETQ. V shed 0 bases and J shed 0 bases, with 13 bases lying between them. CDR3 bases: TGCGCCAGCAGCTTGGCGGCAACAGGAGTCTCCTACGAGCAGTACTTC. Its translation is CASSLAATGVSYEQYF.

V gene TRBV18 combines with J gene TRBJ2-1, with D perhaps TRBD2 (5 bases). V lost 3 bases and J 2 bases, leaving 14 bases between the germline ends. Germline CDR1 is KGHSH and CDR2 is LQKENI. CDR3 length equals 16 residues. Here the CDR3 reads CASSPRAEIAYNEQFF. The CDR3 nucleotides are TGTGCCAGCTCACCGAGAGCGGAGATAGCCTACAATGAGCAGTTCTTC.

V and J are TRBV3-1 (or the pseudogene TRBV3-2) and TRBJ1-6; 8 bases line up with TRBD1. The V and J ends lost 5 bases and 13 bases, in that order; junction bases with no gene match: 4. This CDR3 has 12 amino acids. CDR1 is LGHDT, CDR2 YNNKEL, per germline (reference sequence). The CDR3 loop is CASSSGGPPLHF. The CDR3 nucleotides read TGTGCCAGCAGCTCAGGGGGCCCCCCCCTCCACTTT.

This clone was detected once. The gene calls are TRBV19 and TRBJ2-7; 8 bases agree with TRBD1. Germline CDR1 LNHDA, CDR2 SQIVND (reference sequence). CDR3 length: 18 residues. V gave up 6 bases and J gave up 0 bases; unmatched junction bases: 16. The CDR3 DNA is TGTGCCAGTAGCCGACAGGGGACCGCCACCCTTAGCTCCTACGAGCAGTACTTC. It specifies CASSRQGTATLSSYEQYF.

The rearrangement joins TRBV6-5 to TRBJ1-6, with TRBD1 identical over 7 bases. The germline V gene has CDR1 MNHEY and CDR2 SVGAGI. This CDR3 spans 14 amino acids. V was clipped by 2 bases and J by 7 bases; unmatched bases: 2. The CDR3 coding sequence is TGTGCCAGCAGTTACGCGGGACAGAATTCACCCCTCCACTTT. Protein: CASSYAGQNSPLHF.

V gene TRBV27 combines with J gene TRBJ1-1; D unclear. The CDR3 spans 14 residues. Trimming stripped 7 bases from V and 0 bases from J, with 12 bases between. Germline lookup yields CDR1 MNHEY and CDR2 SMNVEV (reference sequence). The CDR3 sequence is CASKDLNMNTEAFF. DNA for the CDR3: TGTGCCAGCAAAGATCTGAACATGAACACTGAAGCTTTCTTT.

This rearrangement joins TRBV11-2 to TRBJ1-1; D possibly corresponds to TRBD1 (6 bases). The CDR3 is 18 amino acids. Germline CDR1 reads SGHAT; CDR2 reads FQNNGV. V was cut by 2 bases and J by 6 bases, with 25 bases left in between. DNA for the CDR3: TGTGCCAGCAGCTTATTTGGCTTGGGGAAAAAGGCAGGGGCTGAAGCTTTCTTT. Protein sequence: CASSLFGLGKKAGAEAFF.